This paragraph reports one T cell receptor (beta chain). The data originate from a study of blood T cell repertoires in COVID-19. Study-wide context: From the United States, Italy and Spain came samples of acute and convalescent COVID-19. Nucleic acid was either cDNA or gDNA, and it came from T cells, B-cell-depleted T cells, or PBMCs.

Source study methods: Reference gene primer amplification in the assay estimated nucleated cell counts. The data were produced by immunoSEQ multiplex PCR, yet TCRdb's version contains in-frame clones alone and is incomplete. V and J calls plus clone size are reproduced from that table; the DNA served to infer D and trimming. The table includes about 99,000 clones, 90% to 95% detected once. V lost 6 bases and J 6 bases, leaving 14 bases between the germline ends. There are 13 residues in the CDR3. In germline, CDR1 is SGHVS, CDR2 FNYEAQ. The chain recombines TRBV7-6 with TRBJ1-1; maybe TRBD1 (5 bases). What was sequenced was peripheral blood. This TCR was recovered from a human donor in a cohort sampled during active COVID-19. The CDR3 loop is CASSSTGFAEAFF. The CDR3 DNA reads TGTGCCAGCAGTTCCACAGGCTTCGCTGAAGCTTTCTTT.